Sequencing of this TCR beta chain was carried out in a study of cytomegalovirus exposure and HLA in healthy donors. In the PCR, 60 Vbeta and 13 Jbeta primers were used. Sequencing was performed with immunoSEQ multiplex PCR; in TCRdb, only in-frame clones are kept and a portion is missing. The repertoire holds about 110,000 clones, with approximately 12% as singletons. CDR1 SEHNR and CDR2 FQNEAQ come from the germline V gene (reference sequence). V trimming: 2 bases; J trimming: 8 bases; junction bases outside the gene matches: 5. This CDR3 contains 14 residues. This clone has a handful of counts. The chain has TRBV7-9 and TRBJ2-1; TRBD2 agrees at 8 bases. Material: PBMCs. This TCR came from a man aged 35 to 55 in good health and CMV-seropositive. The CDR3 loop is CASSLNGRVDEQFF. In nucleotides, the CDR3 is TGTGCCAGCAGCTTAAACGGGAGGGTGGATGAGCAGTTCTTC.